These 9 T cell receptor beta chains were sequenced from one sample in a study of blood T cell repertoires in COVID-19. Profiling relied on immunoSEQ multiplex PCR, and the TCRdb table lists in-frame clones only, not all of them. This sample has over 200,000 clones, with 85% to 90% found just once. Sequenced material: peripheral blood. These receptors all stem from a man aged 30-40 years with COVID-19, enrolled during active disease.

The rearrangement uses TRBV2 and TRBJ1-2, with TRBD1 matching 8 bases. J was trimmed by 8 bases and V by 4 bases; bases with no gene match: 9. The CDR3 runs 14 residues. Looked up from germline, CDR1 is SNHLY and CDR2 is FYNNEI. Here the CDR3 reads CASSGQGNNEGYTF. Written as DNA, the CDR3 is TGTGCCAGCAGTGGACAGGGGAATAACGAGGGCTACACCTTC.

The chain has TRBV2 and TRBJ2-2, with no clear D. CDR1 and CDR2 (germline): SNHLY, FYNNEI. Trimming left V 4 bases short and J 5 bases short, with 8 bases between. The length of the CDR3 is 13 residues. The CDR3 DNA follows: TGTGCCAGCAGTGTTTCAGGTACCGGGGAGCTGTTTTTT. It is translated as CASSVSGTGELFF. Looking up the rest from reference TRBV2 and TRBJ2-2 gives the full variable domain: EPEVTQTPSHQVTQMGQEVILRCVPISNHLYFYWYRQILGQKVEFLVSFYNNEISEKSEIFDDQFSVERPDGSNFTLKIRSTKLEDSAMYFCASSVSGTGELFFGEGSRLTVL.

In this sample, this clone turned up once. The rearrangement uses TRBV5-4 and TRBJ1-1; 7 bases match TRBD1. This CDR3 region has 15 residues. With 2 bases clipped from V and 1 base from J, the junction kept 5 bases outside the gene matches. CDR1 SGHNT and CDR2 YYREEE come from the germline V gene (reference sequence). The CDR3 loop is CASSFLTGANTEAFF. The CDR3 DNA reads TGTGCCAGCAGCTTTTTAACAGGGGCGAACACTGAAGCTTTCTTT.

J is TRBJ2-7 and V is TRBV5-1; the match to TRBD2 covers 7 bases. Germline V gene data show CDR1 as SGHRS and CDR2 as YFSETQ. V lost 5 bases and J lost 10; bases outside the gene matches: 12. The CDR3 runs 13 residues. The CDR3 sequence: CASRPLSAGEQYF. The DNA for the CDR3 is TGCGCCAGCAGGCCGCTTTCGGCGGGAGAACAGTACTTC.

The rearrangement links TRBV5-1 to TRBJ1-5; weak D call: TRBD1 (5 bases). Germline V gene sequence: CDR1 SGHRS, CDR2 YFSETQ. There are 14 residues in the CDR3. V shed 2 bases and J shed 0 bases, with 6 bases lying between them. CDR3 sequence reads: CASSLQDSNQPQHF. CDR3 DNA sequence: TGCGCCAGCAGCTTACAGGATAGCAATCAGCCCCAGCATTTT.

This sequence joins TRBV5-1 and TRBJ1-2; TRBD1 is a possible D gene (5 bases). V shed 5 bases and J shed 0 bases, with 11 bases lying between them. Per germline, CDR1 SGHRS and CDR2 YFSETQ. The CDR3 extends over 14 amino acids. CDR3 DNA sequence: TGCGCCAGCAGAGGGGCCGTCTCTAACTATGGCTACACCTTC. This sequence encodes CASRGAVSNYGYTF.

This sequence joins TRBV7-2 and TRBJ1-5; maybe TRBD1 (6 bases). V dropped 1 base and J dropped 9 bases, with 16 bases sitting between them. The CDR3 has 15 residues. The germline V gene has CDR1 SGHTA and CDR2 FQGNSA. As DNA, the CDR3 is TGTGCCAGCAGCTTAGACAGGGACCTACTACGGCCCCAGCATTTT. It translates to CASSLDRDLLRPQHF.

CDR3 in DNA: TGTGCCTCAAGTCTGCTGGGAGGGAGCAATCAGCCCCAGCATTTT. It translates to CASSLLGGSNQPQHF. The chain links TRBV19 to TRBJ1-5; D is uncertain. V shed 11 bases and J shed 1 base, with 18 bases lying between them. Germline-derived CDR1 and CDR2 are LNHDA and SQIVND (reference sequence). This CDR3 has 15 amino acids.

CDR3 protein: CAWRGLTSNQPQHF. The CDR3 bases are TGTGCCTGGAGGGGGCTCACCAGCAATCAGCCCCAGCATTTT. The V gene is TRBV30, the J gene TRBJ1-5, with a tentative D call TRBD1 (5 bases). V lost 3 bases to trimming and J lost 1 base, with 10 bases between them. Germline CDR1 is GTSNPN and CDR2 is SVGIG (reference sequence). The CDR3 totals 14 residues.